This T cell receptor (beta chain) derives from a study of T cell responses to AZD1222 COVID-19 vaccine (dated by TCRdb to the early 2020s). General notes on the study: A total of approximately 240 trial participants underwent TCR sequencing, of whom around 200 received two doses of AZD1222 and about 26 received two doses of the MenACWY control vaccine. Trial participants were enrolled by age into 18-55, 56-69 and 70-plus year subgroups, with around 140, 26 and 57 TCR-sequenced participants respectively.

Of note for this clone: Its specific antigen is unknown. Per-nucleotide qualities are absent, and no much larger clonotype sits a single base away.

This specimen's time point label, per the study, means: baseline before first vaccination. The treatment or condition label corresponds to: meningococcal conjugate vaccine given as trial control. Samples from vaccinated people were obtained from the UK trials COV001 and COV002, which included a single-blind randomized controlled phase 2/3 trial of AZD1222 (ChAdOx1 nCoV-19) in healthy adults. For TCRbeta chain sequencing, PBMC samples from trial participants were taken at day 0 and at day 28 after the second dose. Overall study results and their limits: After two AZD1222 doses, both the breadth and the depth of spike-specific TCRs were significantly higher than at day 0 and than in MenACWY recipients. CD4 TCRs associated with the vaccine covered the entire spike protein, and the dominant responses were in regions 160-218 and 743-854. Participants were mostly white British, with more females than males. The authors suggested clonal diversity may have been underestimated. Conclusions about previously exposed vaccinees are limited, since just five or six AZD1222 recipients were seropositive for SARS-CoV-2 at baseline. Reportedly, close to half of the unique spike-specific TCRs recognized epitopes lying outside the regions that are mutated in the B.1.351 and B.1.1.7 variants. In the small 56-69-year group, the increase in depth fell short of significance, most likely because of low power. No day 14 peak-response samples were available, so repertoires were characterized only after the peak T cell response.

The CDR3 regions of human TCRbeta chains were subjected to immunosequencing. The original pipeline was this. Repertoire TCRs were matched against a reference library of SARS-CoV-2-specific TCRs generated with the MIRA antigen-specificity platform. Breadth was defined as the fraction of unique TCRs that were SARS-CoV-2-associated, and depth was defined as the fraction of total T cells that were SARS-CoV-2-associated. Using the MIRA data, every spike-specific TCR was mapped to the spike region that the TCR reacted to and assigned to either a CD4 or a CD8 class. Log10-transformed breadth and depth values were compared by one-way ANOVA with Sidak's multiple comparisons tests. The table comes from immuneACCESS by way of TCRdb, which keeps in-frame sequences with V and J called. Part of the clones is missing from these tables; in studies checked, under half for an unresolved V gene and the rest for unknown reasons. V and J calls plus clone size are reproduced from that table; the DNA served to infer D and trimming. Across this sample there are under 150,000 clones, with roughly four fifths seen only once. The top ten hold 4.1% of the sample.

The sequence was collected from an adult in good health. Here the sequenced sample was peripheral blood, taken on day 0 of MenACWY control vaccination.

The DNA reads as follows: TGTGCCAGCAGCCCCGGGGACCGTTTTGATGAAGCTTTCTTT. It translates as CASSPGDRFDEAFF. The chain is assembled from TRBV7-9 and TRBJ1-1; the D gene is perhaps TRBD1, on 5 matching bases. The cysteine opens and the phenylalanine closes a CDR3 of 14 amino acids. Here the CDR3 DNA is all that survives: 42 bases in frame from base 1. In the germline V gene (reference sequence), CDR1 corresponds to SEHNR and CDR2 to FQNEAQ. V and J are truncated by 5 bases and 7 bases respectively, leaving an intervening sequence of 17 bases.